What follows describes a single T cell receptor (beta chain). This record belongs to a study of blood T cell repertoires in COVID-19. Study-wide background: Some COVID-19 samples were acute and others convalescent; all came from the United States, Italy and Spain.

In the authors' methods: The assay estimated nucleated cells by amplifying reference gene primers. Sequencing used immunoSEQ multiplex PCR; TCRdb keeps in-frame clones, though not all of them. That table furnishes V, J and clone size, whereas the DNA furnished D and trimming. The sample has 200,000 to 300,000 clones; approximately 85% are singletons. CDR3 length: 12 amino acids. With 6 bases removed from V and 6 bases from J, the gap between germline ends came to 8 bases. Germline loops: CDR1 KGHDR, CDR2 SFDVKD. The chain recombines TRBV24-1 with TRBJ2-1; D is unclear. The sample was peripheral blood. This receptor was obtained from a human donor in a cohort sampled during active COVID-19. CDR3 coding DNA: TGTGCCACCAGTAATTCAGGCAATGAGCAGTTCTTC. Amino acids: CATSNSGNEQFF.